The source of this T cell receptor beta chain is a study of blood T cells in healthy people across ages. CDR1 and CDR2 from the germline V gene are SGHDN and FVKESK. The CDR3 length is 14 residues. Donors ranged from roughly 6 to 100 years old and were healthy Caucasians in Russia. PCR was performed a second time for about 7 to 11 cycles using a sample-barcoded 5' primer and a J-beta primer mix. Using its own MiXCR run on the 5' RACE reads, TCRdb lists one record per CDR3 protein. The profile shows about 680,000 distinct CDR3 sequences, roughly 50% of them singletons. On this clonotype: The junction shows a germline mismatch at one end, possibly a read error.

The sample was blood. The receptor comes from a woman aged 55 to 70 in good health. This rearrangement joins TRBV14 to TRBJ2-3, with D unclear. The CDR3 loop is CASSHLLAEDTQYF. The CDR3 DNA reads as TGTGCCAGTAGCCACCTATTAGCCGAAGATACGCAGTATTTT.